A selection of T cell receptor beta chains follows, all from one sample in a study of blood T cell repertoires in COVID-19. Profiled with immunoSEQ multiplex PCR; TCRdb holds only in-frame clones, not every one. The sample yields fewer than 250,000 clones, 70% to 90% seen once. Sequences were obtained from PBMCs or T cells enriched from blood (not recorded which). These receptors all stem from a woman between 35 and 50 years old with acute COVID-19. Both conserved end residues are part of each CDR3. Each record gives: clone size, D gene, J gene, V gene, CDR3 DNA, CDR3 protein. D genes are given only for firm matches. Part of the rows lack a size; the others show once, few, many or a class for expanded clones.

-	TRBD1	TRBJ2-6	TRBV11-2	TGTGCCAGCATCCACCGGGACAGGGTCTCTGGGGCCAACGTCCTGACTTTC	CASIHRDRVSGANVLTF
-	-	TRBJ1-5	TRBV19	TGTGCCAGTAGGAATTGGCGGGGCAATCAGCCCCAGCATTTT	CASRNWRGNQPQHF
-	-	TRBJ1-1	TRBV19	TGTGCCAGTAGTATAGGACTATCACGGTCGGCTTTCTTT	CASSIGLSRSAFF
-	TRBD2	TRBJ2-5	TRBV2	TGTGCCAGCAGGCCAGGGACTAGCGGGATCACGTACCAAGAGACCCAGTACTTC	CASRPGTSGITYQETQYF
-	-	TRBJ2-2	TRBV11-2	TGTGCCAGCAGCTTAACCCTCGGTACGAACACCGGGGAGCTGTTTTTT	CASSLTLGTNTGELFF
-	TRBD1	TRBJ1-2	TRBV6-5	TGTGCCAGCAGTTCCGAGACAGGGCTCGGCTACACCTTC	CASSSETGLGYTF
-	-	TRBJ2-6	TRBV28	TGTGCCAGCAAAGGGGGATCTGGGGCCAACGTCCTGACTTTC	CASKGGSGANVLTF
-	-	TRBJ2-7	TRBV7-9	TGTGCCAGCAGGCCGGGTCCTCATAGCCAGAGCTCCTACGAGCAGTACTTC	CASRPGPHSQSSYEQYF
once	-	TRBJ2-3	TRBV20-1	TGCAGTGCTAGTAGCGGACGCACAGATACGCAGTATTTT	CSASSGRTDTQYF
-	-	TRBJ2-5	TRBV19	TGTGCCACCAGTCCAGGACAGCAAGAGACCCAGTACTTC	CATSPGQQETQYF
-	TRBD1	TRBJ1-2	TRBV5-1	TGCGCCAGCAGCTTGGGCCAGGGGGATGGCTACACCTTC	CASSLGQGDGYTF
few	-	TRBJ2-7	TRBV5-1	TGCGCCAGCAGCTTGTCGCCCGGGGAATACTACGAGCAGTACTTC	CASSLSPGEYYEQYF
once	-	TRBJ1-2	TRBV4-3	TGCGCCAGCAGCCAAGGAGAGGGCCCATACTATGGCTACACCTTC	CASSQGEGPYYGYTF
once	TRBD1	TRBJ2-3	TRBV28	TGTGCCAGCAGTTGGCCAGGGGGCGGCACAGATACGCAGTATTTT	CASSWPGGGTDTQYF
-	-	TRBJ1-4	TRBV28	TGTGCCAGCAGTGGAACAGGTTACAATGAAAAACTGTTTTTT	CASSGTGYNEKLFF
-	TRBD1	TRBJ2-7	TRBV19	TGTGCCAGTAGTATTGGGACAGGGGGCTACGAGCAGTACTTC	CASSIGTGGYEQYF
-	-	TRBJ1-2	TRBV2	TGTGCCAGCAGTGAACAGGGTTGGGACACCTTC	CASSEQGWDTF
-	TRBD1	TRBJ1-1	TRBV15	TGTGCCACCAGCAGGACCCTCGGGACAGGGCCTGAAGCTTTCTTT	CATSRTLGTGPEAFF
-	TRBD1	TRBJ1-6	TRBV27	TGTGCCAGCAGTTTATCGGTTGGACAGGTTAATTCACCCCTCCACTTT	CASSLSVGQVNSPLHF
-	-	TRBJ1-1	TRBV21-1	TGTGCCAGCAGCAAAGGAGGGTGGGAGGAGAACACTGAAGCTTTCTTT	CASSKGGWEENTEAFF
-	TRBD2	TRBJ2-3	TRBV6-5	TGTGCCAGCAGAAAGCGGGGGTCCACAGATACGCAGTATTTT	CASRKRGSTDTQYF
-	TRBD1	TRBJ1-1	TRBV5-5	TGTGCCAGCCTAGTCCAGGGGGTTGGCACTGAAGCTTTCTTT	CASLVQGVGTEAFF
-	TRBD2	TRBJ2-1	TRBV9	TGTGCCAGCAGCGTAGACCCACCGGGACTAGTCAACAATGAGCAGTTCTTC	CASSVDPPGLVNNEQFF
-	-	TRBJ1-6	TRBV13	TGTGCCAGCAGCTTAGTTCGGACTGCTCCGGATTCACCCCTCCACTTT	CASSLVRTAPDSPLHF
-	TRBD1	TRBJ2-5	TRBV27	TGTGCCAGCAGGCCCGGGACAGGTAGTGGAGAGACCCAGTACTTC	CASRPGTGSGETQYF
-	TRBD2	TRBJ2-3	TRBV7-2	TGTGCCAGCAGCTCAAGACTAGCGGGAGAAAGCACAGATACGCAGTATTTT	CASSSRLAGESTDTQYF
-	-	TRBJ1-2	TRBV14	TGTGCCAGCAGCCAACGGCAGGGATCTTATGGCTACACCTTC	CASSQRQGSYGYTF
-	-	TRBJ2-7	TRBV7-9	TGTGCCAGCAGCTTAACAAGCAGGGTAATCCCCGAGCAGTACTTC	CASSLTSRVIPEQYF
-	-	TRBJ1-1	TRBV12-3/TRBV12-4	TGTGCCAGCAGCACCTCGAGGGTAACTGAAGCTTTCTTT	CASSTSRVTEAFF
-	-	TRBJ1-3	TRBV19	TGTGCCAGTAGTCTCCCGGTTGCCCTCGCTGGAAACACCATATATTTT	CASSLPVALAGNTIYF
-	-	TRBJ1-2	TRBV29-1	TGCAGCGTTGAAGAGCAAGAAAGGGGTAACTATGGCTACACCTTC	CSVEEQERGNYGYTF
-	-	TRBJ1-5	TRBV7-8	TGTGCCAGCAGCTTGGGTGCCACAGGGTCCCGGAATCAGCCCCAGCATTTT	CASSLGATGSRNQPQHF
-	-	TRBJ1-4	TRBV9	TGTGCCAGCAGCGTAGGGGCAGGTATTGAAAAACTGTTTTTT	CASSVGAGIEKLFF
few	-	TRBJ2-2	TRBV6-4	TGTGCCAGCAGTCGCGACTTCGAGACCGGGGAGCTGTTTTTT	CASSRDFETGELFF
-	TRBD2	TRBJ2-7	TRBV7-9	TGTGCCAGCAGTCAAAGCGGGAGGGGAGCCTACGAGCAGTACTTC	CASSQSGRGAYEQYF